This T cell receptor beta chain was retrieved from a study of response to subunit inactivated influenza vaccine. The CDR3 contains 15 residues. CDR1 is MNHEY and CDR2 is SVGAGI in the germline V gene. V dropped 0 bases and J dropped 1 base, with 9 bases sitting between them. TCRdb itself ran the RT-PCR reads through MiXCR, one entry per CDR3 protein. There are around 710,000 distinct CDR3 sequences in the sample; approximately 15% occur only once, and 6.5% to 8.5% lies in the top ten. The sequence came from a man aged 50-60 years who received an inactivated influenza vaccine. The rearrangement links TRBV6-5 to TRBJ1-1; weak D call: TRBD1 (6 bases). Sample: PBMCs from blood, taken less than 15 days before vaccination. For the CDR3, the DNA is TGTGCCAGCAGTTACTCCGGGACAACGAACACTGAAGCTTTCTTT. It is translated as CASSYSGTTNTEAFF.